This entry describes one T cell receptor beta chain. Its antigen is currently unknown. The authors generated TCR beta cDNA through 5'RACE template switching with UMIs. One entry per CDR3 protein, without DNA, is what TCRdb gives after re-calling the 5' RACE reads. Its clone listing holds roughly 160,000 distinct CDR3 sequences. Germline V gene sequence: CDR1 MGHRA, CDR2 YSYEKL. The CDR3 extends over 16 amino acids. This sample was included in a study of T cells expressing NK-cell markers. Whole-study context: Seven sequenced donors out of eight were HCMV-seropositive, one seronegative.

Study-wide results and limits: In a handful of donors, dominant clonotypes made up 28.3-60.1% of CD3+CD56-NKG2C+ cells.

The rearrangement uses TRBV4-1 and TRBJ2-7; without DNA, the TCRdb call of TRBD2 cannot be checked. This receptor was obtained from a man aged 18-75 years in good health. The sample consisted of blood T cells: a sorted CD56 or NKG2C T cell subset, CD4+ or CD8+ T cells, or bulk PBMC T cells (not recorded which). The CDR3: CASSQISGGASYEQYF.